This T cell receptor (beta chain) was obtained from a study of shared clonotypes between healthy human individuals. Comments on this clone: Its antigen remains unknown.

Positive CCR7 selection of CD45RO-negative cells yielded the naive CD8 cells, and terminally differentiated effector memory CD45RA+ cells were excluded. Each sample came from a Caucasian adult donor living in Nashville, Tennessee. Study-wide points: A few donors had roughly 5.2% of their naive CD4 clonotypes in common.

The material for each subset, its genomic DNA, was split evenly across several immunoSEQ plates. The assay was immunoSEQ multiplex PCR, and TCRdb's table has in-frame clones only and misses some. The data contain about 2 million clones, approximately 95% of them singletons. The germline V and J ends were trimmed by 5 bases and 1 base, with 8 bases remaining between them. The CDR3 spans 13 residues. Germline V gene sequence: CDR1 MRHNA, CDR2 SNTAGT. Sequencing input: naive CD8+ T cells sorted from blood. The clonotype was recovered from a man aged 18 to 29 in good health. The chain employs TRBV6-4 and TRBJ1-1; D remains ambiguous. CDR3 in amino acids: CASSYTPNTEAFF. Here the CDR3 DNA reads TGTGCCAGCAGTTACACGCCGAACACTGAAGCTTTCTTT.